The 4 T cell receptor beta chains below were found in one sample sequenced in a study of OX40 agonist ivuxolimab in advanced cancers. Here immunoSEQ multiplex PCR was the method, and the copy in TCRdb shows in-frame clones only, minus some. The sample has 50,000 to 70,000 clones; around 87% are singletons. The input for sequencing was CD4+ or CD8+ T cells sorted from blood, taken in a trial of the OX40 agonist ivuxolimab. Receptors were obtained from an adult with an advanced solid tumor such as melanoma, head and neck, liver or kidney cancer.

The chain is built from TRBV19 and TRBJ2-3; D possibly corresponds to TRBD2 (6 bases). The V end lost 3 bases, the J end lost 4 bases, and 14 bases lay between the germline ends. Germline CDR1 and CDR2: LNHDA and SQIVND (reference sequence). The CDR3 totals 15 residues. This CDR3 reads CASSITLASSDTQYF. The CDR3 region has the DNA TGTGCCAGTAGTATTACGCTAGCGAGTTCAGATACGCAGTATTTT.

The chain couples TRBV5-5 to TRBJ2-2, with a tentative D call TRBD2 (6 bases). V was shortened by 3 bases and J by 5 bases, with 14 bases between the two germline ends. The germline CDR1 and CDR2 sequences are SGHKS and YYEKEE (reference sequence). The CDR3 length is 15 residues. CDR3 sequence reads: CASSSAGLGTGELFF. CDR3 in DNA: TGTGCCAGCAGCTCGGCGGGGCTCGGGACCGGGGAGCTGTTTTTT.

The V call is TRBV6-1, the J call TRBJ2-5; the D gene is possibly TRBD2 (5 bases). The V gene lost 4 bases and the J gene lost 4 bases, with 10 bases spanning the gap. The CDR3 is 13 amino acids. Germline V gene lookup returns CDR1 MNHNS and CDR2 SASEGT. The CDR3 here is CASSAGVRETQYF. CDR3 in DNA: TGTGCCAGCAGTGCCGGGGTACGAGAGACCCAGTACTTC.

V is TRBV5-1 and J is TRBJ1-2; a weak D match, TRBD1 (6 bases). V was trimmed by 3 bases and J by 0 bases, leaving 12 bases between them. In germline, CDR1 is SGHRS, CDR2 YFSETQ. CDR3 size: 15 residues. The DNA of the CDR3 is TGCGCCAGCAGCTGGACAGCCTCTTCTAACTATGGCTACACCTTC. It encodes CASSWTASSNYGYTF.